The 21 T cell receptor beta chains in this list originate from one sample, sequenced in a study of blood T cell repertoires in COVID-19. Assay used: immunoSEQ multiplex PCR; TCRdb lists only in-frame clones, some missing. The table records roughly 250,000 clones, about 85% of them present only once. Sequencing was done on a sample of peripheral blood. The receptors were sampled from a man in his forties or fifties with acute or convalescent COVID-19.

This chain links TRBV18 with TRBJ2-2; a possible D gene is TRBD2 (5 bases). Germline loops: CDR1 KGHSH, CDR2 LQKENI. Trimming took 3 bases from V and 1 from J, leaving 9 bases between them. CDR3 length: 15 residues. CDR3 bases: TGTGCCAGCTCACCGGAAGGGAGGAACACCGGGGAGCTGTTTTTT. Translation gives CASSPEGRNTGELFF.

This chain uses TRBV28 with TRBJ1-1; a weak D match, TRBD1 (5 bases). Germline V gene lookup returns CDR1 MDHEN and CDR2 SYDVKM. V shed 5 bases and J shed 0 bases, with 10 bases lying between them. The CDR3 length is 14 residues. The CDR3 reads CASSADILNTEAFF. The DNA of the CDR3 is TGTGCCAGCAGTGCGGACATACTGAACACTGAAGCTTTCTTT.

This clone was counted once. The rearrangement uses TRBV28 and TRBJ2-7; 10 bases align to TRBD1. V was clipped by 8 bases and J by 5 bases; unmatched bases: 6. Germline V CDR1 and CDR2: MDHEN, SYDVKM. The CDR3 runs to 13 residues. In DNA form, the CDR3 reads TGTGCCAGCTCCGGGACAGGGGTGAACGAGCAGTACTTC. It codes for CASSGTGVNEQYF.

The genes are TRBV13 and TRBJ2-2; 7 nucleotides align to TRBD1. The CDR3 spans 15 residues. The ends lost 5 bases at V and 3 bases at J; junction bases unmatched: 6. The germline CDR1 and CDR2 sequences are PRHDT and FYEKMQ (reference sequence). DNA of the CDR3: TGTGCCAGCAGCACCCGGGACAGTTACACCGGGGAGCTGTTTTTT. Translated, it gives CASSTRDSYTGELFF. Full variable domain (missing parts from reference TRBV13 and TRBJ2-2): AAGVIQSPRHLIKEKRETATLKCYPIPRHDTVYWYQQGPGQDPQFLISFYEKMQSDKGSIPDRFSAQQFSDYHSELNMSSLELGDSALYFCASSTRDSYTGELFFGEGSRLTVL.

This chain joins TRBV4-1 and TRBJ1-2; tentative D call: TRBD1 (6 bases). This CDR3 has 17 amino acids. From germline, CDR1 is MGHRA and CDR2 YSYEKL. The V gene lost 0 bases and the J gene lost 7 bases, with 21 bases spanning the gap. The CDR3 DNA reads TGCGCCAGCAGCCAAGAAAAAGGGGGGGCTGGTTCCATTGGCTACACCTTC. Its protein is CASSQEKGGAGSIGYTF.

CDR3 residues: CASSSLQGPLSGNTIYF. The CDR3 DNA is TGTGCCAGCAGCAGCTTACAGGGTCCCCTCTCTGGAAACACCATATATTTT. The chain combines TRBV5-6 with TRBJ1-3; possibly TRBD1 for D (6 bases). Germline V gene lookup returns CDR1 SGHDT and CDR2 YYEEEE. With 4 bases removed from V and 0 bases from J, the gap between germline ends came to 17 bases. This CDR3 is built from 17 residues.

V and J are TRBV15 and TRBJ1-4, with D maybe TRBD1 (5 bases). The CDR3 consists of 16 residues. Germline CDR1 and CDR2: LNHNV and YYDKDF (reference sequence). V lost 1 base and J 3 bases, leaving 12 bases between the germline ends. The CDR3 coding sequence is TGTGCCACCAGCAGAGTCTCAGGGATCGCTAATGAAAAACTGTTTTTT. Translation gives CATSRVSGIANEKLFF.

This chain joins TRBV29-1 and TRBJ1-1; D may be TRBD1 (5 bases). The CDR3 sequence is 14 residues long. Trimming removed 6 bases from V and 7 bases from J, with 21 bases in between. Per germline, CDR1 SQVTM and CDR2 ANQGSEA. CDR3 amino acids: CSVGGRKGSIEAFF. For the CDR3, the DNA is TGCAGCGTCGGGGGAAGGAAGGGGAGTATTGAAGCTTTCTTT.

This clone was counted once. This chain joins TRBV19 and TRBJ2-2, with a weak D call TRBD1 (5 bases). This CDR3 comprises 15 residues. Germline loops: CDR1 LNHDA, CDR2 SQIVND (reference sequence). The V end was cut by 1 base, the J end by 5 bases, with 11 bases between. CDR3 sequence: CASSIGQGWTGELFF. The CDR3 DNA reads TGTGCCAGTAGTATAGGGCAGGGTTGGACCGGGGAGCTGTTTTTT. Filled out from reference TRBV19 and TRBJ2-2, the complete variable domain reads DGGITQSPKYLFRKEGQNVTLSCEQNLNHDAMYWYRQDPGQGLRLIYYSQIVNDFQKGDIAEGYSVSREKKESFPLTVTSAQKNPTAFYLCASSIGQGWTGELFFGEGSRLTVL.

The CDR3 DNA reads as TGTGCCAGTGCGCAACTAGCGGGGGCCTCAGATACGCAGTATTTT. Translating it yields CASAQLAGASDTQYF. This chain joins TRBV19 and TRBJ2-3; the match to TRBD2 covers 11 bases. Germline V CDR1 and CDR2: LNHDA, SQIVND (reference sequence). CDR3 size: 15 residues. Trimming removed 8 bases from V and 4 bases from J; junction bases left unmatched: 8.

This rearrangement joins TRBV5-1 to TRBJ1-1; no definite D call. V was trimmed by 8 bases and J by 5 bases, leaving 25 bases between them. CDR3 length equals 16 residues. The germline gives CDR1 SGHRS, CDR2 YFSETQ. The CDR3 reads CASPLPDLLRRTEAFF. In nucleotides, the CDR3 is TGCGCCAGTCCCCTTCCCGACTTACTACGTCGGACTGAAGCTTTCTTT.

This clone was picked up a small number of times. Other DNA sequences in this sample translate to the same CDR3. The chain combines TRBV12-3 or TRBV12-4 with TRBJ1-1, with no clear D. Trimming cost V 5 bases and J 0 bases, with 7 bases left between them. The length of the CDR3 is 13 residues. The CDR3, as DNA: TGTGCCAGCAGTCTTCGGGTGAACACTGAAGCTTTCTTT. It translates to CASSLRVNTEAFF.

This chain uses TRBV6-5 with TRBJ2-7; 7 bases are a match to TRBD1. The germline V gene encodes CDR1 MNHEY and CDR2 SVGAGI. The CDR3 loop spans 15 amino acids. Germline trimming cut 2 bases from V and 3 bases from J; bases unmatched to any gene: 7. For the CDR3, the DNA is TGTGCCAGCAGTTACACCGGGACAGTCGGCTACGAGCAGTACTTC. Protein product: CASSYTGTVGYEQYF.

The chain links TRBV10-2 to TRBJ1-1; D is perhaps TRBD1 (6 bases). The CDR3 runs 15 residues. The V end was cut by 5 bases, the J end by 0 bases, with 13 bases between. Germline V CDR1 and CDR2: WSHSY, SAAADI. CDR3 sequence (DNA): TGCGCCAGCAGTCCCTACAGGGAAATGAACACTGAAGCTTTCTTT. Encoded protein: CASSPYREMNTEAFF.

The chain has TRBV15 and TRBJ1-2, with D unresolved. The CDR3 is 13 residues long. V lost 1 base and J 4 bases, leaving 7 bases between the germline ends. Germline V gene sequence: CDR1 LNHNV, CDR2 YYDKDF (reference sequence). CDR3 bases: TGTGCCACCAGCAGAGTGGGCACCTATGGCTACACCTTC. Its translation is CATSRVGTYGYTF.

The V and J genes are TRBV21-1 and TRBJ1-1; whether TRBD1, the table's D call, matches the DNA was not checked. TRBV21-1 is assigned pseudogene status. CDR3 length: 15 amino acids. CDR3 in DNA: TGTGCCAGCAGCAAAGTCCCAGGGCCGGGCACTGAAGCTTTCTTT. As protein: CASSKVPGPGTEAFF.

The rearrangement uses TRBV28 and TRBJ1-5; 9 nucleotides line up with TRBD1. CDR1 and CDR2 from the germline V gene are MDHEN and SYDVKM. The CDR3 covers 16 residues. The J segment lost 3 bases and the V segment lost 7 bases, leaving 10 bases of the junction unmatched. The CDR3 sequence is CASTRPGQGYNQPQHF. The CDR3 region has the DNA TGTGCCAGCACCAGACCGGGACAGGGATACAATCAGCCCCAGCATTTT.

The V gene is TRBV30, the J gene TRBJ2-7; D is undetermined. Trimming removed 2 bases from V and 7 bases from J, with 15 bases in between. The CDR3 length is 13 residues. Germline V gene sequence: CDR1 GTSNPN, CDR2 SVGIG (reference sequence). The CDR3 here is CAWSRLQPREQYF. The CDR3 DNA reads TGTGCCTGGAGTAGACTCCAACCTAGGGAGCAGTACTTC.

CDR3 amino acids: CASALRGVGTEAFF. CDR3 sequence (DNA): TGTGCCAGCGCACTCCGGGGGGTAGGCACTGAAGCTTTCTTT. The chain uses TRBV7-9 and TRBJ1-1, with TRBD1 as a possible D gene (5 bases). CDR3 length equals 14 residues. Germline CDR1 reads SEHNR; CDR2 reads FQNEAQ (reference sequence). The V and J ends lost 8 bases and 4 bases respectively, with 17 bases between them. The full variable domain, its missing parts supplied by reference TRBV7-9 and TRBJ1-1, is DTGVSQNPRHKITKRGQNVTFRCDPISEHNRLYWYRQTLGQGPEFLTYFQNEAQLEKSRLLSDRFSAERPKGSFSTLEIQRTEQGDSAMYLCASALRGVGTEAFFGQGTRLTVV.

This CDR3 is CASSLGLAGGQSKTQYF. CDR3 nucleotides: TGTGCCAGCAGCTTGGGACTAGCGGGGGGGCAGTCAAAGACCCAGTACTTC. V usage is TRBV5-4 and J usage is TRBJ2-5, with 14 bases aligning to TRBD2. The CDR3 is 17 amino acids. CDR1 is SGHNT and CDR2 is YYREEE in the germline V gene (reference sequence). Trimming took 0 bases from V and 6 from J; bases not matched to a gene: 7.

V gene TRBV29-1 combines with J gene TRBJ2-1; 8 bases are a match to TRBD2. With V trimmed by 7 bases and J by 5 bases, 13 bases remained unmatched. Germline V gene lookup returns CDR1 SQVTM and CDR2 ANQGSEA. The CDR3 runs 15 residues. CDR3 bases: TGCAGCGCCCCGCAGGGAGCGGGGGCCCACAATGAGCAGTTCTTC. Translating it yields CSAPQGAGAHNEQFF.